This T cell receptor (beta chain) was obtained from a study of T-cell reconstitution after alpha-beta-depleted transplantation in children. Unique molecular identifiers were incorporated when the TCRbeta library was constructed. Each CDR3 protein gets one entry after TCRdb re-called the PCR reads with MiXCR. The sample consists of roughly 590,000 distinct CDR3 sequences, approximately 16% of them appearing once. This CDR3 has 13 residues. Trimming cost V 6 bases and J 6 bases, with 12 bases left between them. The clonotype comes from a human donor who donated a stem cell graft to a child with acute myeloid leukemia. The sample in question was PBMCs from the stem cell graft donor, obtained from the stem cell graft. The V and J genes are TRBV12-3 or TRBV12-4 and TRBJ2-1; D call uncertain. The chain's CDR3 is CASSIRRFNEQFF. CDR3 DNA sequence: TGTGCCAGCAGCATTCGAAGGTTCAATGAGCAGTTCTTC.